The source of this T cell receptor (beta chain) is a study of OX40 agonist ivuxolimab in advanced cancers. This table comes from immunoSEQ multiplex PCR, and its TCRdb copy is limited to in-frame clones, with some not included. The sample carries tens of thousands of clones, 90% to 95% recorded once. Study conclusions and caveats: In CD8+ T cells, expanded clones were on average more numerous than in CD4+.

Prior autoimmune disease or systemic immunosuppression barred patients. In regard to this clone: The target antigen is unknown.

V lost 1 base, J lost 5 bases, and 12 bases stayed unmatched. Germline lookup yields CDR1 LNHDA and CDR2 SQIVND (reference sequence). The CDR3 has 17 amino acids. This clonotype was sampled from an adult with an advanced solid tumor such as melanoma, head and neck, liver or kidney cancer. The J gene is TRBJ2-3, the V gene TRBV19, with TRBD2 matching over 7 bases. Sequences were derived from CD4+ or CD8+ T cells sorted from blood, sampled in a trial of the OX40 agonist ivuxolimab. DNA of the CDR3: TGTGCCAGTAGTATAGGTGGAATCGCGGGAGCGGTAGATACGCAGTATTTT. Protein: CASSIGGIAGAVDTQYF.